The sequence of this T cell receptor beta chain was determined in a study of blood T cells in healthy people across ages (dated by TCRdb to 2014 to 2015). At the level of the whole study: Template switching captured roughly one uniquely barcoded TCR beta cDNA molecule per two T cells in model experiments. The study measured age-related changes in TCR beta repertoire diversity using deep sequencing normalized with unique cDNA molecular identifiers. The donors were divided into four age groups: young (average around 17 years), middle-aged (about 39), aged (approximately 62) and long-lived (more than 75). To avoid experimental bias, donors of different ages were distributed randomly across sequencing lanes. Using the same blood draw, the study looked at two additional independent replicas of 1 million unique cDNA reads for two donors, one aged 18 to 30 and the other aged 80 or older. Here is what the overall study found, with its caveats: Observed TCR beta diversity per million T cells fell roughly linearly with age, and a significant reduction was already apparent by age around 39. Compared with the aged group, the long-lived group had more naive CD4+ T cells, fewer expanded clones and increased TCR diversity, suggesting age selection. Donor CMV infection status was unknown, potentially confounding age-related changes in expanded clonotypes. Bulk unsorted PBMC profiling prevented conclusive comparison of naive and antigen-experienced compartments. Estimates of total diversity from one million sequenced T cells were regarded as lower bounds and underestimates. The percentage of naive T cells measured by flow cytometry correlated strongly with observed TCR beta diversity.

This clonotype was found once. Its antigen remains undetermined. The input lacks base qualities; no much larger clone sits a single base away. Just one read gives weak support. The library came from 5' RACE. Sequenced using an Illumina HiSeq 2500. A second roughly 7 to 11 cycle PCR used a sample-barcoded 5' primer and a J-beta primer mix. A unique molecular identifier was introduced onto each TCR beta cDNA molecule by a template-switch 5' adaptor carrying 12 random nucleotides. Each sample yielded at least 2.5 million CDR3-containing paired-end reads. All of the RNA was converted into first-strand cDNA using the Mint cDNA synthesis kit, with a TRBC-specific oligonucleotide serving as the primer. Following uracil-DNA glycosylase treatment, a first 18-cycle PCR with universal primers M1SS and BC2_uni_R was performed on all cDNA. Concerning the study's data processing: Each sample was normalized by randomly selecting 1 million high-quality reads, each carrying a distinct molecular identifier. Reads sharing molecular identifiers were discarded rather than binned into consensus sequences. MiTCR, run with a Q25 quality threshold and the strictest error-elimination algorithm, handled CDR3 identification, clonotype clustering and error correction. A nonparametric unseen species model with Euler transformation was used to estimate a lower bound on total TCR beta diversity. TCRdb reanalyzed the raw reads on its own, using fastp at Q25 for trimming and MiXCR for clone calling, and kept in-frame beta chains. Here each entry gathers all rows of one CDR3 protein and keeps the most common genes and DNA. These V and J calls derive from TCRdb rather than the authors' analysis. The sample yields about 1.6 million distinct CDR3 sequences; roughly 30% were counted once. Approximately 11% of the sample belongs to the ten largest clones.

The roughly 37 donors, aged roughly 6 to 100 years, were systemically healthy Caucasian individuals from Russia. About 9.6 milliliters of peripheral blood were collected from each donor into EDTA-treated Vacutainer tubes. PBMCs were isolated by Ficoll-Paque density-gradient centrifugation, with at least 6 million obtained per sample. Total RNA was extracted from PBMCs with Trizol reagent, with at least 6 micrograms obtained per sample. Naive CD45RAhigh/CD27high T cell percentages were measured by flow cytometry on a PBMC aliquot from every donor. V drops 7 bases and J drops 0 bases, leaving 28 bases in between. Spanning cysteine to phenylalanine, the CDR3 consists of 20 amino acids. This entry keeps only the CDR3 DNA: 60 bases, framed from base 1.

The specimen was blood. The rearrangement joined TRBV12-3 or TRBV12-4 to TRBJ2-4, with the D assignment possibly TRBD1 or TRBD2, given 5 matching bases for each. The TCR comes from a woman younger than 45 in good health. The nucleotide sequence is TGTGCCAGCACCCCAAACGACTGGGGGTCATTTGACCTAGCCAAAAACATTCAGTACTTC. Its translation reads: CASTPNDWGSFDLAKNIQYF.